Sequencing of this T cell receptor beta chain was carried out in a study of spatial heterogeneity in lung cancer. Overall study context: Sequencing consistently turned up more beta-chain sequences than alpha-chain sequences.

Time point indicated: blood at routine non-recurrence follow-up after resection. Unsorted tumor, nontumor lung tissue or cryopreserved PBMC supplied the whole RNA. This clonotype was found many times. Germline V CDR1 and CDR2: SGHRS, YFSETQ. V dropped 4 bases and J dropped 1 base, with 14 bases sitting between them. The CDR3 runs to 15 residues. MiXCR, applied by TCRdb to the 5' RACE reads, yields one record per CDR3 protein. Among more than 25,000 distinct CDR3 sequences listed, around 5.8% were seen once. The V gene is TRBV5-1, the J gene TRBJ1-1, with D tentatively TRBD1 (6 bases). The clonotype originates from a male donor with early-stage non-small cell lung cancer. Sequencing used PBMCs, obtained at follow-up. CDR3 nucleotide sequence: TGCGCCAGCAGCCTGCTGGGACACCGGAACACTGAAGCTTTCTTT. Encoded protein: CASSLLGHRNTEAFF.